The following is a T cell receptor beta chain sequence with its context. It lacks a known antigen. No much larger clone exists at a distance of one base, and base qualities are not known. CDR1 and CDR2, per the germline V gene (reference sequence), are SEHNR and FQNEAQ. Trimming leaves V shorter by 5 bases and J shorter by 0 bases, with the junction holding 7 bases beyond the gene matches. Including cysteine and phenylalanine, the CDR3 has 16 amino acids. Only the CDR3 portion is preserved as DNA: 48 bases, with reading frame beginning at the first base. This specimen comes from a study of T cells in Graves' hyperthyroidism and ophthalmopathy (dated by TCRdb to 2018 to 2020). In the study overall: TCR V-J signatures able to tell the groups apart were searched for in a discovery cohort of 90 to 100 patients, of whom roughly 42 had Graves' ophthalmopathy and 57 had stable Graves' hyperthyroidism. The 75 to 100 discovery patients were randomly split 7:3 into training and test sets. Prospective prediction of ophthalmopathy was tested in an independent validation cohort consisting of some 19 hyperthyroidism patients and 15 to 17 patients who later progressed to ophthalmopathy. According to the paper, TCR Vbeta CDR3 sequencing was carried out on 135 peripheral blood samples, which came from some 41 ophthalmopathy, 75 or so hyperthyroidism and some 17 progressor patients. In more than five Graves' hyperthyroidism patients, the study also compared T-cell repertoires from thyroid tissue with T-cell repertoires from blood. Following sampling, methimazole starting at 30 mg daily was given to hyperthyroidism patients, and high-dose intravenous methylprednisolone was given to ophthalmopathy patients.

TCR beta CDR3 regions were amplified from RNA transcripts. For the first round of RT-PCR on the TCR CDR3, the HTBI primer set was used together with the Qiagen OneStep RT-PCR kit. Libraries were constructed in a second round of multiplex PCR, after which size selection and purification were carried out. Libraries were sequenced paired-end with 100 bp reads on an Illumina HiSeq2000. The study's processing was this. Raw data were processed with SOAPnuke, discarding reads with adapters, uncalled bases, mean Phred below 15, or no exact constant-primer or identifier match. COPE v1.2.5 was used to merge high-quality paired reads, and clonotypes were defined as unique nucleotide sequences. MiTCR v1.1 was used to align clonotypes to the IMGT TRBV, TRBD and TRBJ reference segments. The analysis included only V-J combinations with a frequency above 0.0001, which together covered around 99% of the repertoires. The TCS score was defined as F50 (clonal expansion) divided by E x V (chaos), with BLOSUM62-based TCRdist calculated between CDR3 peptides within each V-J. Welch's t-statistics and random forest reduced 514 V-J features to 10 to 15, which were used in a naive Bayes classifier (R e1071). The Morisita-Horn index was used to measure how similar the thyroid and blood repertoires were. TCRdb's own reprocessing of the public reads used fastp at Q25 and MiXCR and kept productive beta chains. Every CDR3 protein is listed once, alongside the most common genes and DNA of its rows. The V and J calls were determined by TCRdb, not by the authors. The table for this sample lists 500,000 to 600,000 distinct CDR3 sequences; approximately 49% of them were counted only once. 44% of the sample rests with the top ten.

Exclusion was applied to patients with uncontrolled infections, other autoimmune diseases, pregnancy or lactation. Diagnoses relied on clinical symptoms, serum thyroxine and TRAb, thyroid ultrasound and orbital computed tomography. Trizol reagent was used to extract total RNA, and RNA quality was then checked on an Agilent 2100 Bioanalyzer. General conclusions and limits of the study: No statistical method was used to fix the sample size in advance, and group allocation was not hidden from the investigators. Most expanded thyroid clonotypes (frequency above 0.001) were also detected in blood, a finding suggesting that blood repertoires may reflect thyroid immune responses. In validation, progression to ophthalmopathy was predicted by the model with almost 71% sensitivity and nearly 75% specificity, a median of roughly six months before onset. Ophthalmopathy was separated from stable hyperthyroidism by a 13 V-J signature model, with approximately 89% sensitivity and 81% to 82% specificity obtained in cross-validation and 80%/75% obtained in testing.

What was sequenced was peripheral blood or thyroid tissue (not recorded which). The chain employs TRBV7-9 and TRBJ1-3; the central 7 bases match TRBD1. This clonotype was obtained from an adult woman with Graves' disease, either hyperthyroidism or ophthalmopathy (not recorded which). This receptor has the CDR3 CASSPQTGLSGNTIYF. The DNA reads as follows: TGTGCCAGCAGCCCACAGACAGGGCTCTCTGGAAACACCATATATTTT.